The clone carrying this TCR beta chain was recorded once. Authors' processing steps: By means of reference gene primer amplification, nucleated cell counts were estimated. The method was immunoSEQ multiplex PCR; TCRdb's version includes in-frame clones alone and lacks a portion of them. V and J calls and clone size are those listed in that table; D and trimming were worked out from the DNA. Seen here are some 88,000 clones, about 85% observed once, and the top ten hold approximately 24%. The sample originates from a study of blood T cell repertoires in COVID-19. The TCR sequence derives from a human donor in a cohort sampled during active COVID-19. Sequencing was carried out using peripheral blood.

CDR3 in DNA: TGTGCCAGCAGTTTAAGACAGGGTTATCAGCCCCAGCATTTT. Translation gives CASSLRQGYQPQHF. The V call is TRBV28, the J call TRBJ1-5, with 7 bases lining up with TRBD1. CDR3 length equals 14 residues. The germline V gene encodes CDR1 MDHEN and CDR2 SYDVKM. After removal of 2 bases from V and 5 bases from J, the junction contained 3 bases not matched to a gene.